This T cell receptor beta chain comes out of a study of blood T cells in healthy people across ages. The use of a sample-barcoded 5' primer and a J-beta primer mix characterized a second PCR of about 7 to 12 cycles. In TCRdb, the 5' RACE reads were re-called with MiXCR into one record per CDR3 protein. The data contain about 780,000 distinct CDR3 sequences, about half of them singletons. Per germline, CDR1 SGHRS and CDR2 YFSETQ. V gave up 7 bases and J gave up 7 bases; unmatched junction bases: 8. The CDR3 totals 13 residues. Sequenced sample: blood. The chain recombines TRBV5-1 with TRBJ2-1, with 7 bases matching TRBD2. This TCR was sampled from a man older than 75 in good health. The DNA of the CDR3 is TGCGCCAGCGGACGGGCGGGAGCAAATGAGCAGTTCTTC. It codes for CASGRAGANEQFF.